This T cell receptor (beta chain) was sequenced in a study of glioma-infiltrating T cells. Study conclusions and caveats: Tissue-blood divergence was below expectation in non-neoplastic patients, above in gliomas. Very few CDR3 sequences were shared between tissue and blood.

Amplification of TCR alpha and beta CDR3 regions from RNA used iRepertoire nested multiplex PCR. Input was about 85-400 ng of tissue mRNA or PBMC total RNA. TCRdb ran MiXCR on the multiplex PCR reads and lists one entry per CDR3 protein. Of under 200,000 distinct CDR3 sequences in the sample, around 30% were seen once. V shed 3 bases, J shed 2 bases, and the junction held 5 bases outside the gene matches. The CDR3 spans 15 residues. From germline, CDR1 is SGHTA and CDR2 FQGNSA. This clonotype came up a few times. Its antigen is as yet unknown. The rearrangement uses TRBV7-2 and TRBJ2-3; 7 bases match TRBD2. This TCR was sampled from a human donor with low-grade glioma or glioblastoma, undergoing nonglioma brain surgery, or in good health (not recorded which). The material sequenced was glioma tissue, nonneoplastic brain tissue, or PBMCs (not recorded which). The chain's CDR3 is CASSFGLGNTDTQYF. The CDR3, as DNA: TGTGCCAGCAGCTTTGGACTAGGGAACACAGATACGCAGTATTTT.